There are a few counts of the clone carrying this TCR beta chain. Antigen: not known. This specimen comes from a study of T cells after yellow fever vaccination. At the level of the study: For low cell numbers, libraries were made with SMART-Seq v4 Ultra Low Input. Findings of the study overall: The study noted that FACS-sorted repertoires could contain abundant clonotypes contaminating from the bulk population. Reappearance after the booster was seen for most primary-vaccination clones, at 96% CD4 and around 90% CD8.

The study made its TCR cDNA through 5'RACE template switching. That step introduced a universal primer site along with UMIs. TCRdb recomputed calls from the 5' RACE reads with MiXCR, one row per CDR3 protein. The sample carries about 170,000 distinct CDR3 sequences, approximately 9.9% recorded once. This CDR3 has 14 residues. Germline V gives CDR1 MNHEY, CDR2 SVGEGT. The J segment lost 11 bases and the V segment lost 5 bases, leaving 8 bases of the junction unmatched. The TCR originated in a man aged 18 to 29 who received the YFV17D yellow fever vaccine. The chain links TRBV6-2 or TRBV6-3 to TRBJ2-1, with 11 bases matching TRBD2. Specimen: CD8+ T cells sorted from PBMCs, collected 15 days after the yellow fever booster vaccination. The CDR3 DNA sequence: TGTGCCAGCAGTCACGAGTCTAGCGGGGGGAAGCAGTTCTTC. It codes for CASSHESSGGKQFF.